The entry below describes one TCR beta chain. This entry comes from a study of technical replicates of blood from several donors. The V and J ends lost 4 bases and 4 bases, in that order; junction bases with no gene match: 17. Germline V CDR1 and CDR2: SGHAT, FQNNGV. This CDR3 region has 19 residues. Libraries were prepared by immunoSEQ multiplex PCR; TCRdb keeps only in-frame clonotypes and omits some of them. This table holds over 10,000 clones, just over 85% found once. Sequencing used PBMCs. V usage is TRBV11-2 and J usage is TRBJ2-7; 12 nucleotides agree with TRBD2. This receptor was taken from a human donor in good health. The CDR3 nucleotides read TGTGCCAGCAGCTCCCTTCGGGCTAGCGGGAGGGCCTTACCGTACGAGCAGTACTTC. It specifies CASSSLRASGRALPYEQYF.